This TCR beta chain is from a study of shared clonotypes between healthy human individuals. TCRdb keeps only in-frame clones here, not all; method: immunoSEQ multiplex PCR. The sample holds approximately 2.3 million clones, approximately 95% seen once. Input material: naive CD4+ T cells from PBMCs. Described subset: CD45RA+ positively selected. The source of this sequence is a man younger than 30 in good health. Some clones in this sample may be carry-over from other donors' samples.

CDR3 in DNA: TGCGCCAGCAGCGAATTGGCGCGGGGGGCTGGCTACACCTTC. Its protein product is CASSELARGAGYTF. The chain joins TRBV5-1 to TRBJ1-2, with D perhaps matching TRBD1 (6 bases). Trimming removed 4 bases from V and 7 bases from J, with 17 bases in between. The V gene's germline CDR1 is SGHRS and CDR2 YFSETQ. The CDR3 length is 14 residues.